The rows below give T cell receptor beta chains drawn from one sample of a study of cytomegalovirus exposure and HLA in healthy donors. TCRdb's table, derived via immunoSEQ multiplex PCR, lists solely in-frame clones and lacks some. The table has around 60,000 clones, about 90% seen once. Sequenced: PBMCs. These receptors were collected from a woman between 18 and 29 years old in good health and CMV-seronegative. Both conserved end residues are part of each CDR3. A D gene is named only where the DNA matches it firmly. A row's size may be missing; if present it is once, few, many or a size class.

CDR3	DNA	V	D	J	size
CASSLAGQGTNEKLFF	TGTGCCAGCAGCTTAGCCGGGCAGGGCACTAATGAAAAACTGTTTTTT	TRBV7-9	.	TRBJ1-4	.
CASSPHGGQSSSYNSPLHF	TGTGCCAGCAGCCCCCACGGGGGACAGTCGAGCTCCTATAATTCACCCCTCCACTTT	TRBV9	TRBD1	TRBJ1-6	.
CASNYGLAGGRETQYF	TGTGCCAGCAATTACGGACTAGCGGGGGGGCGCGAGACCCAGTACTTC	TRBV6-6	TRBD2	TRBJ2-5	.
CASTGGGHGYTF	TGTGCCAGCACAGGGGGCGGTCATGGCTACACCTTC	TRBV7-9	TRBD1	TRBJ1-2	.
CASSPRGRGTEAFF	TGTGCCAGCAGTCCCAGGGGGCGCGGCACTGAAGCTTTCTTT	TRBV6-5	TRBD1	TRBJ1-1	once
CARTSGQGPYGYTF	TGTGCCAGGACTTCGGGACAGGGTCCATATGGCTACACCTTC	TRBV30	TRBD1	TRBJ1-2	.
CASSLRQGGTDTQYF	TGTGCCAGCAGCCTCCGACAGGGAGGCACAGATACGCAGTATTTT	TRBV11-1	TRBD1	TRBJ2-3	.
CASQAGLLMGELFF	TGTGCCAGCCAAGCGGGGCTGCTTATGGGGGAGCTGTTTTTT	TRBV27	TRBD2	TRBJ2-2	few
CASSLSGTGLDNEQFF	TGTGCCAGCAGCTTATCCGGGACAGGGCTAGACAATGAGCAGTTCTTC	TRBV7-9	TRBD1	TRBJ2-1	.
CASTGQGTPTRSGANVLTF	TGTGCCAGCACGGGACAGGGGACTCCCACGCGTTCTGGGGCCAACGTCCTGACTTTC	TRBV28	TRBD1	TRBJ2-6	.
CASSHPGTSGSETQYF	TGCGCCAGCAGCCACCCCGGGACTAGCGGGAGTGAGACCCAGTACTTC	TRBV4-1	TRBD2	TRBJ2-5	.
CASSIRGQGLSRAGYTF	TGTGCCAGTAGTATACGGGGACAGGGCCTCTCTCGCGCAGGCTACACCTTC	TRBV19	TRBD1	TRBJ1-2	.
CASLGSSGNTIYF	TGTGCCAGCCTGGGGAGTAGCGGCAACACCATATATTTT	TRBV4-2	.	TRBJ1-3	.
CASSQGGPGGYTF	TGCGCCAGCAGCCAAGGGGGGCCGGGTGGCTACACCTTC	TRBV4-1	.	TRBJ1-2	once
CASSSTGAEAFF	TGTGCCAGCAGCTCTACAGGGGCTGAAGCTTTCTTT	TRBV11-2	TRBD1	TRBJ1-1	.
CASSKGGGLVGYGYTF	TGTGCCAGCAGCAAGGGCGGGGGTCTCGTAGGCTATGGCTACACCTTC	TRBV11-2	.	TRBJ1-2	.
CASSPAYIYNEQFF	TGTGCCAGCAGCCCAGCGTATATCTACAATGAGCAGTTCTTC	TRBV7-9	.	TRBJ2-1	.
CASSLARGGELFF	TGCGCCAGCAGCTTGGCCCGGGGCGGGGAGCTGTTTTTT	TRBV5-1	.	TRBJ2-2	.
CASSLAREAFF	TGTGCCAGCAGCTTAGCCCGTGAAGCTTTCTTT	TRBV7-9	.	TRBJ1-1	.
CASSLRGGSFPETQYF	TGTGCCAGCAGCTTACGCGGCGGGAGTTTCCCAGAGACCCAGTACTTC	TRBV11-3	TRBD2	TRBJ2-5	.
CATSSPRLRGVNTEAFF	TGTGCCACCAGCAGCCCAAGGCTACGGGGGGTGAACACTGAAGCTTTCTTT	TRBV15	.	TRBJ1-1	.
CASSSNRGYYNEQFF	TGTGCCAGCAGCTCAAATAGGGGTTATTACAATGAGCAGTTCTTC	TRBV7-9	.	TRBJ2-1	.
CASILGTGGAGEKLFF	TGTGCCAGCATCTTAGGGACAGGGGGGGCGGGGGAAAAACTGTTTTTT	TRBV2	TRBD1	TRBJ1-4	.
CASSEDRGGPYEQYF	TGTGCCAGCAGTGAAGACAGGGGAGGTCCCTACGAGCAGTACTTC	TRBV6-1	.	TRBJ2-7	.
CASSTQGSSPQHF	TGTGCCAGCAGCACGCAGGGTAGCAGTCCCCAGCATTTT	TRBV9	.	TRBJ1-5	.
CASSSTGIDYTF	TGTGCCAGCAGCTCGACCGGGATCGACTACACCTTC	TRBV7-2	.	TRBJ1-2	few
CASSPLGGSSYEQYF	TGTGCCAGCAGCCCGTTGGGGGGATCATCCTACGAGCAGTACTTC	TRBV5-6	.	TRBJ2-7	.
CASSSLAGVNEQFF	TGTGCCAGCAGCTCCCTAGCGGGTGTCAATGAGCAGTTCTTC	TRBV9	TRBD2	TRBJ2-1	.
CASSLGGQLQYF	TGTGCCAGCAGCTTAGGGGGGCAGCTGCAGTACTTC	TRBV13	.	TRBJ2-7	.
CSASGGEQYF	TGCAGTGCCAGTGGAGGCGAGCAGTACTTC	TRBV20-1	.	TRBJ2-7	.
CASSPGVGYGYTF	TGTGCCAGCAGCCCAGGGGTAGGGTATGGCTACACCTTC	TRBV28	.	TRBJ1-2	.
CASSSLFSDKEGDTQYF	TGTGCCAGCAGCTCCCTCTTTAGTGATAAGGAGGGAGATACGCAGTATTTT	TRBV25-1	.	TRBJ2-3	.
CASSLAGGRGDTEAFF	TGTGCCAGCAGCTTAGCCGGGGGGCGGGGGGACACTGAAGCTTTCTTT	TRBV7-9	.	TRBJ1-1	.
CASSPGGYGYTF	TGTGCCAGCAGCCCCGGGGGATATGGCTACACCTTC	TRBV28	.	TRBJ1-2	.
CASSDLWGLARYNEQFF	TGTGCCAGCAGCGACCTATGGGGACTGGCAAGATACAATGAGCAGTTCTTC	TRBV2	.	TRBJ2-1	.
CASSEPGTVYGYTF	TGTGCCAGCAGTGAACCCGGGACAGTTTATGGCTACACCTTC	TRBV25-1	TRBD1	TRBJ1-2	.
CASSPLGLAGAPDTGELFF	TGCGCCAGCAGCCCCCTCGGACTAGCGGGGGCCCCGGACACCGGGGAGCTGTTTTTT	TRBV4-1	TRBD2	TRBJ2-2	.
CAISEWGGGVSYYEQYF	TGTGCCATCAGTGAGTGGGGAGGGGGGGTGAGCTACTACGAGCAGTACTTC	TRBV10-3	.	TRBJ2-7	.
CASSGQGYEQYF	TGTGCCAGCAGCGGACAGGGCTACGAGCAGTACTTC	TRBV2	TRBD1	TRBJ2-7	.
CASSPLGPRGTDTQYF	TGCGCCAGCAGCCCACTCGGACCCCGGGGGACAGATACGCAGTATTTT	TRBV5-1	.	TRBJ2-3	.
CAWSSGNSNQPQHF	TGTGCCTGGAGTTCCGGGAATAGCAATCAGCCCCAGCATTTT	TRBV30	.	TRBJ1-5	.
CSAGHFPPPGEQYF	TGCAGCGCCGGACATTTTCCCCCACCAGGCGAGCAGTACTTC	TRBV29-1	.	TRBJ2-7	.
CASNGGVDEQFF	TGTGCCAGCAACGGCGGGGTCGATGAGCAGTTCTTC	TRBV9	.	TRBJ2-1	.
CASSQTTNTEAFF	TGTGCCAGCAGTCAGACAACGAACACTGAAGCTTTCTTT	TRBV25-1	.	TRBJ1-1	.
CSVSDGGNTEAFF	TGCAGCGTCTCGGACGGAGGGAACACTGAAGCTTTCTTT	TRBV29-1	.	TRBJ1-1	.
CASSLGSGWNTGELFF	TGTGCCAGCAGCTTAGGAAGCGGGTGGAACACCGGGGAGCTGTTTTTT	TRBV7-3	.	TRBJ2-2	.
CASSAGSGGPHEQFF	TGCGCCAGCAGCGCGGGTAGCGGGGGGCCCCATGAGCAGTTCTTC	TRBV5-1	TRBD2	TRBJ2-1	.
CASTEWGRVYGYTF	TGTGCCAGCACCGAATGGGGGCGCGTCTATGGCTACACCTTC	TRBV2	.	TRBJ1-2	.
CASSNTPLDPSGELFF	TGTGCCAGCAGCAATACCCCTCTAGATCCTTCGGGGGAGCTGTTTTTT	TRBV13	.	TRBJ2-2	.
CAISSGAGTKNIQYF	TGTGCCATCAGTAGCGGGGCGGGGACCAAAAACATTCAGTACTTC	TRBV10-3	TRBD2	TRBJ2-4	.
CASSLGGGSPLHF	TGTGCCAGCAGCTTAGGGGGAGGTTCACCCCTCCACTTT	TRBV7-9	.	TRBJ1-6	.
CASSPLQHAGLIFEQYF	TGTGCCAGCTCACCGCTCCAGCACGCGGGACTTATTTTTGAGCAGTACTTC	TRBV18	.	TRBJ2-7	.
CASTEGFDTNNEQFF	TGTGCCAGCACCGAGGGATTCGACACCAACAATGAGCAGTTCTTC	TRBV27	.	TRBJ2-1	.
CASSKGGTGDTGELFF	TGTGCCAGCAGCAAAGGCGGGACAGGGGACACCGGGGAGCTGTTTTTT	TRBV21-1	.	TRBJ2-2	.
CASSLGAGGYNEQFF	TGCGCCAGCAGCTTGGGAGCGGGAGGTTACAATGAGCAGTTCTTC	TRBV5-1	TRBD2	TRBJ2-1	.
CASRGRNEAFF	TGCGCCAGCAGAGGGAGGAACGAAGCTTTCTTT	TRBV5-1	.	TRBJ1-1	once
CASSQPPVTEGGYTF	TGTGCCAGCAGCCAACCACCCGTTACAGAGGGTGGCTACACCTTC	TRBV4-2	.	TRBJ1-2	.